Sequencing of this TCR beta chain was carried out in a study of vaccination effects on CD4 cells after COVID-19. The assay was immunoSEQ multiplex PCR, and TCRdb's table has in-frame clones only and misses some. The sample holds about 59,000 clones, 75% to 85% seen once. This CDR3 comprises 15 residues. With regard to this clone: Its cognate antigen is unknown.

Before sequencing, viral peptide pools were used by the ViraFEST assay to expand antigen-specific CD4+ T cells. Researchers isolated CD4+ T cells once approximately ten days of culture had elapsed. Subjects were given two BNT162b2 or mRNA-1273 vaccine doses. The chain combines TRBV1 with TRBJ1-5; TRBD1, the table's D call, lacks a check against the DNA. TRBV1 is deemed a pseudogene. The receptor was isolated from a human donor who received a COVID-19 vaccine. Sequences were derived from CD4+ T cells from PBMCs cultured with HCoV-OC43 spike peptides, sampled after COVID-19 vaccination. As to subset: HCoV-OC43 spike overlapping peptide pool stimulation. CDR3 sequence reads: CTSRTGTGHNQPQHF. CDR3 coding DNA: TGCACCAGCAGAACCGGGACAGGGCACAATCAGCCCCAGCATTTT.